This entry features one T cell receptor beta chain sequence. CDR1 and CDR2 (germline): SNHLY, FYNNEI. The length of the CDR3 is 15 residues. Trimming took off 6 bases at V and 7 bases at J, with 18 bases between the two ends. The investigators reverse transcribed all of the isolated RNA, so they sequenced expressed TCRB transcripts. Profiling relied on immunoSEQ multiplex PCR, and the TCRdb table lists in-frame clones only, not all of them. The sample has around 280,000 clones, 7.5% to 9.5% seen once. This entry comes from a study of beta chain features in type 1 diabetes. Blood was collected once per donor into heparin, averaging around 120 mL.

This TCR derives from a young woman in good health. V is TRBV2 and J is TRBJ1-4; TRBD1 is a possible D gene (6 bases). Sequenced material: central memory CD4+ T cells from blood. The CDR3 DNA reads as TGTGCCAGCAGCGCCTGGACAGATGGCGGTGAAAAACTGTTTTTT. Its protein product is CASSAWTDGGEKLFF.